Listed here is a single T cell receptor beta chain. The data belong to a study of blood T cells in healthy people across ages. With a J-beta primer mix and a sample-barcoded 5' primer, a second PCR ran 7 to 11 cycles. TCRdb re-called the 5' RACE reads through MiXCR, storing one row per CDR3 protein. Of around 1,000,000 distinct CDR3 sequences in the sample, around two fifths were seen once. The V and J ends lost 7 bases and 8 bases respectively, with 21 bases between them. This CDR3 is built from 16 residues. The chain combines TRBV12-3 or TRBV12-4 with TRBJ1-6, with D possibly matching TRBD1 (6 bases). The clonotype comes from a man aged 18 to 30 in good health. The sequenced sample was blood. As DNA, the CDR3 is TGTGCCAGCACCTGGACAGCAATGGGGTCGGATTCACCCCTCCACTTT. Translating gives CASTWTAMGSDSPLHF.